This T cell receptor beta chain appears in the sequencing data of a study of identical twins. The junction had 5 bases not matched to a gene; V was cut back by 2 bases and J by 7 bases. The CDR3 runs to 15 residues. One entry per CDR3 protein, called by TCRdb with MiXCR from the 5' RACE reads. The repertoire has some 500,000 distinct CDR3 sequences, 14% of them found once; the top ten carry approximately 0.98%. General study points: Insertion counts were lower in abundant cord blood beta clonotypes, a trend that memory repertoires did not show.

With respect to this clonotype: Its antigen is unidentified.

Another study also made use of these data, one on yellow fever vaccine responses in identical twins.

The source material was CD4+ T cells sorted from blood. The source of this sequence is a young woman in good health. This chain connects TRBV23-1 to TRBJ1-6; 7 bases agree with TRBD1. TRBV23-1 is an open reading frame whose function is uncertain. For the CDR3, the DNA is TGCGCCAGCAGTCAAGGAGGGACAGAAAATTCACCCCTCCACTTT. This gives the protein CASSQGGTENSPLHF.